The clone carrying this T cell receptor (beta chain) was seen more than once but under ten times. CDR1 SGDLS and CDR2 YYNGEE come from the germline V gene. The CDR3 runs 16 residues. The V segment lost 0 bases and the J segment 3 bases; nucleotides outside the gene matches: 5. These data are taken from a study of blood T cell repertoires in COVID-19. Here immunoSEQ multiplex PCR was the method, and the copy in TCRdb shows in-frame clones only, minus some. This sample carries roughly 250,000 clones, over 80% of them seen once, and the ten largest clones take around 2%. Sequencing was done on a sample of PBMCs or T cells enriched from blood (not recorded which). The TCR was taken from a young woman who had recovered from COVID-19. The V gene is TRBV9, the J gene TRBJ2-2, with 7 positions matching TRBD1. CDR3 residues: CASSVGGGRDTGELFF. CDR3 coding DNA: TGTGCCAGCAGCGTAGGAGGGGGCAGAGACACCGGGGAGCTGTTTTTT.